This entry describes one T cell receptor (beta chain). This clonotype is classified as medium-sized (0.01 to 0.1%). No cognate antigen has been identified for it. No quality values exist for individual bases; no much larger clone is one base distant. The data were taken from a study of glioma-infiltrating T cells listed by TCRdb under 2016. Concerning the study at large: The study sequenced TCR alpha- and beta-chain repertoires from glioma tissue, from non-neoplastic brain tissue and from matched peripheral blood mononuclear cells. To measure divergence between tissue and blood T-cell populations, each tissue-infiltrating repertoire was compared with the peripheral blood repertoire of the same patient. Three low-grade glioma patients, about eight primary glioblastoma patients and three non-glioma patients contributing non-neoplastic brain tissue were included in the paired cohort. The paper's findings and limits, for the study overall: VJ-independent divergence between tissue and blood was found to be below expectation in non-neoplastic patients but above expectation in all gliomas, particularly low-grade gliomas. Group comparisons rested on small numbers: three non-neoplastic, three low-grade glioma and roughly eight glioblastoma patients. Very few CDR3 sequences were found to be shared between tissue and blood, and this scarcity was attributed to high CDR3 diversity and limited sampling.

The iRepertoire nested amplicon-rescue multiplex PCR (arm-PCR) platform was used to amplify TCR alpha and beta CDR3 regions from RNA. The input for one-step reverse transcription and amplification was about 95-450 ng of either tissue mRNA or PBMC total RNA. Following bead purification, Illumina adapters were added through a secondary multiplex PCR, and the libraries were then gel-purified between 200 and 400 bp. Demultiplexing relied on internal 6-nucleotide barcodes carried by the libraries. Libraries were sequenced on an Illumina MiSeq with 2x220 or 2x250 nucleotide paired-end reads. The original methods were these. Paired reads were merged using FLASH 1.2.11 and aligned with BWA-MEM to the GRCh37 human genome, and TRA and TRB reads were then extracted. An IMGT-derived reference of cassette sequences and CDR3 motifs, with pseudogenes included, was used for V and J assignment. Three-frame translation of reads was performed, and productive CDR3s were defined as those with a C...FGXG motif and no stop codons. A clonotype was defined as a unique combination of a V-J cassette pair and a CDR3 amino acid sequence. Reads were filtered by Hamming distance, with the threshold set by the sequence error rate of each sample in mapped regions. TCRdb redid the processing of the public reads, applying fastp at Q25 and MiXCR, and retained in-frame beta chains. When rows share a CDR3 protein, they turn into one entry using the most common DNA and genes. TCRdb's processing, not the authors', yielded these V and J calls. The sample table shows 5,500 to 7,000 distinct CDR3 sequences, and 25% to 35% are seen once. Approximately 13% of the sample is held by the ten biggest clonotypes.

CDR3 length: 18 amino acids, cysteine to phenylalanine. Only the CDR3 part of the read is kept: 54 bases, read in frame from the first base. Per the germline V gene (reference sequence), DFQATT is the CDR1 and SNEGSKA is the CDR2. The germline V end is reduced by 4 bases and the J end by 2 bases; junction bases left unmatched: 18. Sequenced: glioma tissue, nonneoplastic brain tissue, or PBMCs (not recorded which). The TCR originated in a human donor with low-grade glioma or glioblastoma, undergoing nonglioma brain surgery, or in good health (not recorded which). Recombination joined TRBV20-1 with TRBJ2-5; TRBD1 fits 8 bases in the junction. The CDR3 loop reads CSATSGTGSRGEQETQYF. The sequenced DNA is TGCAGTGCTACCTCCGGGACAGGCTCCCGCGGGGAACAAGAGACCCAGTACTTC.